Below are 4 T cell receptor beta chains sequenced from a single sample in a study of T cells in tuberculosis. The data were produced by immunoSEQ multiplex PCR, yet TCRdb's version contains in-frame clones alone and is incomplete. The sample holds about 43,000 clones, about 95% seen once. Sequencing used PBMCs. All receptors derive from a donor aged 10-35 years with latent tuberculosis or without tuberculosis infection.

The rearrangement links TRBV10-1 to TRBJ1-1, with unresolved D. Germline V gives CDR1 WNHNN, CDR2 SYGVQD (reference sequence). Trimming took 1 base from V and 5 from J, leaving 17 bases between them. The CDR3 consists of 16 residues. The CDR3 DNA reads TGCGCCAGCAGTGAGTTAGCCAGGAACCGCGGGACTGAAGCTTTCTTT. Translation gives CASSELARNRGTEAFF.

The chain has TRBV29-1 and TRBJ1-1; 8 bases match TRBD1. The CDR3 length is 13 residues. CDR1 and CDR2 (germline): SQVTM, ANQGSEA. After removal of 6 bases from V and 0 bases from J, the junction contained 3 bases not matched to a gene. CDR3 region: CSVDRGMNTEAFF. For the CDR3, the DNA is TGCAGCGTCGACAGGGGAATGAACACTGAAGCTTTCTTT. Drawing the rest from reference TRBV29-1 and TRBJ1-1, the complete variable domain is SAVISQKPSRDICQRGTSLTIQCQVDSQVTMMFWYRQQPGQSLTLIATANQGSEATYESGFVIDKFPISRPNLTFSTLTVSNMSPEDSSIYLCSVDRGMNTEAFFGQGTRLTVV.

The sample holds one count of this clone. The J gene is TRBJ2-2, the V gene TRBV29-1, with 7 nucleotides matching TRBD1. Germline-derived CDR1 and CDR2 are SQVTM and ANQGSEA. The CDR3 runs to 15 residues. Trimming at V came to 7 bases and at J to 1 base, leaving 9 bases not matched to a gene. This CDR3 reads CSARDSRLNTGELFF. The CDR3 nucleotides are TGCAGCGCCCGGGACAGCCGCTTGAACACCGGGGAGCTGTTTTTT.

The CDR3 is CASRGPRAFF. The CDR3 region has the DNA TGTGCCAGCAGGGGCCCCAGAGCTTTCTTT. The chain carries TRBV6-5 and TRBJ1-1; D gene ambiguous. Germline CDR1 reads MNHEY; CDR2 reads SVGAGI. Trimming removed 6 bases from V and 10 bases from J, with 9 bases in between. This CDR3 comprises 10 residues.